This TCR beta chain was sequenced for a study of OX40 agonist ivuxolimab in advanced cancers. The overall study: The drug used for patients, ivuxolimab, was an agonistic anti-OX40 (CD134) antibody. Intravenous ivuxolimab was administered to patients every 2 weeks at 0.01 to 10 mg/kg. Study outcomes and limitations: Among T cells, CD8+ cells averaged more expanded clones than CD4+ cells.

The investigators sampled blood at baseline, at cycle 4 day 1, and at cycle 7 day 1. Germline CDR1 is SGHVS and CDR2 is FQNEAQ. Trimming cost V 4 bases and J 2 bases, with 6 bases left between them. The CDR3 sequence is 12 residues long. Clones were read by immunoSEQ multiplex PCR, and TCRdb kept only the in-frame ones, dropping some. Of roughly 60,000 clones listed, 80% to 90% were seen once; the top ten hold roughly an eighth. About this clone: What it recognizes is unknown.

The TCR sequence derives from an adult with an advanced solid tumor such as melanoma, head and neck, liver or kidney cancer. The gene calls are TRBV7-8 and TRBJ2-7; D unresolved. Sequencing was performed on CD4+ or CD8+ T cells sorted from blood, taken in a trial of the OX40 agonist ivuxolimab. The CDR3 loop reads CASSSHTYEQYF. CDR3 DNA: TGTGCCAGCAGCTCCCATACCTACGAGCAGTACTTC.